This record concerns one T cell receptor (beta chain) sequence. The data stem from a study of blood T cell repertoires in COVID-19. The protocol was immunoSEQ multiplex PCR, while the TCRdb copy is restricted to in-frame clones and leaves out a portion. The sample holds 280,000 or so clones, about 80% seen once. The CDR3 sequence is 20 residues long. V shed 4 bases and J 2 bases; nucleotides not matched to a gene: 20. The germline V gene encodes CDR1 ENHRY and CDR2 SYGVKD. The TCR comes from a woman in her forties or fifties who had recovered from COVID-19. The material sequenced was peripheral blood. The chain carries TRBV10-3 and TRBJ2-3, with 8 bases fitting TRBD2. As DNA, the CDR3 is TGTGCCATCAGTGGAGGACACCAGCGGGAGAGGAAGACTTACACAGATACGCAGTATTTT. Its translation: CAISGGHQRERKTYTDTQYF.